In its sample, the clone carrying this T cell receptor beta chain was seen a few times. TCRdb used MiXCR to reprocess the RT-PCR reads, holding one entry per CDR3 protein. The data show about 700,000 distinct CDR3 sequences, with 13% to 15% seen just once and 3% to 4.5% held by the top ten. Trimming cost V 2 bases and J 7 bases, with 25 bases left between them. From germline, CDR1 is SGHKS and CDR2 YYEKEE (reference sequence). The CDR3 length is 17 residues. Sequenced input: memory CD4+ T cells from blood. This sequence originates from a female donor in good health, serving as a healthy control. This chain links TRBV5-5 with TRBJ2-7; no clear D. CDR3 loop: CASSLLNRRLVTGEQYF. In DNA, the CDR3 is TGTGCCAGCAGCTTATTAAACCGGCGGCTTGTGACGGGTGAGCAGTACTTC. Full variable domain (outside the CDR3, taken from reference TRBV5-5 and TRBJ2-7): DAGVTQSPTHLIKTRGQQVTLRCSPISGHKSVSWYQQVLGQGPQFIFQYYEKEERGRGNFPDRFSARQFPNYSSELNVNALLLGDSALYLCASSLLNRRLVTGEQYFGPGTRLTVT.